What follows is one TCR beta chain and its context. The antigen is unknown. Assay: immunoSEQ multiplex PCR; the TCRdb copy retains only in-frame clones and omits some. Of 2 million to 2.5 million clones in the sample, about 92% were seen once. This sample is drawn from a study of shared clonotypes between healthy human individuals. Germline loops: CDR1 SGHRS, CDR2 YFSETQ. The CDR3 runs to 16 residues. V was shortened by 2 bases and J by 4 bases, with 18 bases between the two germline ends. General study points: There were few donors, and this limited the genetic and exposure-history diversity represented.

The gene calls are TRBV5-1 and TRBJ1-2; D possibly corresponds to TRBD1 (5 bases). The sample was naive CD4+ T cells from PBMCs. The subset denotes: CD45RA+ positively selected. The source of this sequence is a man aged 18 to 29 in good health. Some clones in this sample may be carry-over from other donors' samples. The DNA for the CDR3 is TGCGCCAGCAGCTTCACGGGACCCACATTGTCCTATGGCTACACCTTC. This translates into CASSFTGPTLSYGYTF.